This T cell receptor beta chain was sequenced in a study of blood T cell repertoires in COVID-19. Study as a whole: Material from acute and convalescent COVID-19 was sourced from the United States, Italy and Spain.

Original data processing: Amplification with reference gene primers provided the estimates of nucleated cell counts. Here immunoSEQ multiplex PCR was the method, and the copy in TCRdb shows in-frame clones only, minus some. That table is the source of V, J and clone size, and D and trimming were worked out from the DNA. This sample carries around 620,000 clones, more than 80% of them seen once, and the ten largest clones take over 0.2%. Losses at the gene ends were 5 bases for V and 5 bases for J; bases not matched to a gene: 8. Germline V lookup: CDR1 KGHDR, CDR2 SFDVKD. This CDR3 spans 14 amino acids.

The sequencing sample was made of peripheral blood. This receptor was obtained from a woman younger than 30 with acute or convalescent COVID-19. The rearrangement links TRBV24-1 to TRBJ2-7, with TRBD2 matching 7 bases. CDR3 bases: TGTGCCACCAGTGGCCAGGGAGGGTCCAACGAGCAGTACTTC. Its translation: CATSGQGGSNEQYF.